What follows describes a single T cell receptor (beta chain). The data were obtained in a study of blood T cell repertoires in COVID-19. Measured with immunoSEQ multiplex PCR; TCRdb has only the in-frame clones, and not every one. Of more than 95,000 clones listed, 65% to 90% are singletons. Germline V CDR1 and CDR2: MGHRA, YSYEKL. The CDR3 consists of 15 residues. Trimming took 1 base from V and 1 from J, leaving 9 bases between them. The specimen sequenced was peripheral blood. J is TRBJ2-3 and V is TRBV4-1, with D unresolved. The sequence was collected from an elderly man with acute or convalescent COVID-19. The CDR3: CASSQVGSRTDTQYF. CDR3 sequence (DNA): TGCGCCAGCAGCCAAGTGGGCAGCCGCACAGATACGCAGTATTTT.